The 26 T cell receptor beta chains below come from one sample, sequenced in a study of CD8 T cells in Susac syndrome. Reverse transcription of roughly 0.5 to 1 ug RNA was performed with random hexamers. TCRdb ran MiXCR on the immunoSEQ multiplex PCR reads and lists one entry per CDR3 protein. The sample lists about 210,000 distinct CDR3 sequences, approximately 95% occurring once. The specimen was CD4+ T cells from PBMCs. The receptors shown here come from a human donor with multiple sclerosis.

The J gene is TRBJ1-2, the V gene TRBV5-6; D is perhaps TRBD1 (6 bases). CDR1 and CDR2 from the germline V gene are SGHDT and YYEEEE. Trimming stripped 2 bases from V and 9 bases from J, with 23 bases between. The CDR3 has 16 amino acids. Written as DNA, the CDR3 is TGTGCCAGCAGCTTCAAATCGTCCAGGGGATTTTTGAGCTACACCTTC. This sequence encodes CASSFKSSRGFLSYTF.

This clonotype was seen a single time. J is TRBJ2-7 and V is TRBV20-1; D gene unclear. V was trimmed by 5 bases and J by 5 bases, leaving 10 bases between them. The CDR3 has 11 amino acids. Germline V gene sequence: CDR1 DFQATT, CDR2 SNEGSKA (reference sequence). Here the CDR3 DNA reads TGCAGTGCTCCGTCCCTCGACGAGCAGTACTTC. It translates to CSAPSLDEQYF.

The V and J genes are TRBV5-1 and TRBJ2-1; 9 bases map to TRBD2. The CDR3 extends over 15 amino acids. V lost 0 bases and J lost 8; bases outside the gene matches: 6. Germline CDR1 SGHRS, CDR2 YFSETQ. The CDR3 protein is CASSLDSGSFYEQFF. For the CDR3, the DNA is TGCGCCAGCAGCTTGGATAGCGGGAGTTTCTATGAGCAGTTCTTC.

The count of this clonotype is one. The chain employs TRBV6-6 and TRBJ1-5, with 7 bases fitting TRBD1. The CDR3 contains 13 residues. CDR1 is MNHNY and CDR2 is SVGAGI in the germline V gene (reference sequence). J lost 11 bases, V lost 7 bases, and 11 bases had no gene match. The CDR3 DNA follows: TGTGCCAGCAAAGGGGGCCCGGCAGGGGCCCAGCATTTT. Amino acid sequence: CASKGGPAGAQHF.

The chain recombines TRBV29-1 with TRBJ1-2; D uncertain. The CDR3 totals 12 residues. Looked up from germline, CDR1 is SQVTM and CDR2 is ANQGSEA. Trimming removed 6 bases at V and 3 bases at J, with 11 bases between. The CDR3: CSVTGSYYGYTF. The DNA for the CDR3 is TGCAGCGTGACCGGGTCTTACTATGGCTACACCTTC.

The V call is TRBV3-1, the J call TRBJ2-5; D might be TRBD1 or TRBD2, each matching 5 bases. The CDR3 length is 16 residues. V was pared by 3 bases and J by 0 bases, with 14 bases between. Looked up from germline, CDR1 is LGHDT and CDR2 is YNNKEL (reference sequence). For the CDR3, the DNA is TGTGCCAGCAGCCAGACCCGGGGCCGGTACCAAGAGACCCAGTACTTC. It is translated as CASSQTRGRYQETQYF.

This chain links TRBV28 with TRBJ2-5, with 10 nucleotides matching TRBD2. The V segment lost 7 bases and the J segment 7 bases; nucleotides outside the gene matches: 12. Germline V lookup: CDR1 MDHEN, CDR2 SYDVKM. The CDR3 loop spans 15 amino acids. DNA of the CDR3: TGTGCCAGCACCAAGTCAGCGGGAGGGCCTGGGACCCAGTACTTC. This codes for CASTKSAGGPGTQYF.

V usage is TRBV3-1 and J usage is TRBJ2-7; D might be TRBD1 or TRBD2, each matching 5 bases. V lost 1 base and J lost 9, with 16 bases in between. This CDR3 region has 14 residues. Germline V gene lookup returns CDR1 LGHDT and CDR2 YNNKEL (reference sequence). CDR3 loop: CASSQARAGTGQYF. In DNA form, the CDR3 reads TGTGCCAGCAGCCAAGCCAGGGCCGGGACCGGGCAGTACTTC.

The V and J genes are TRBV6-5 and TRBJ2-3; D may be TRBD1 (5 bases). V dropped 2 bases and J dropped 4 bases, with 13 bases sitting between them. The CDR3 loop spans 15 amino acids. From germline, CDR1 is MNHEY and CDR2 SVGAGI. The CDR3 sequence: CASSYRGIGADTQYF. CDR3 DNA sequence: TGTGCCAGCAGTTACAGGGGAATAGGCGCAGATACGCAGTATTTT.

In DNA, the CDR3 is TGTGCCAGCAGCCAAGAAGGGACTAGCCCAGATACGCAGTATTTT. Its translation is CASSQEGTSPDTQYF. The rearrangement joins TRBV3-1 to TRBJ2-3, with TRBD2 identical over 9 bases. The ends lost 0 bases at V and 4 bases at J; junction bases unmatched: 2. The CDR3 is made up of 15 amino acids. Germline V gene sequence: CDR1 LGHDT, CDR2 YNNKEL (reference sequence).

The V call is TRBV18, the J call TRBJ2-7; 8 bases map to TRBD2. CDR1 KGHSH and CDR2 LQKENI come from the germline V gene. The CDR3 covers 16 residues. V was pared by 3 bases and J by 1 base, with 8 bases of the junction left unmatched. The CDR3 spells CASSPKGTSGSYEQYF. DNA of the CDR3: TGTGCCAGCTCACCCAAGGGGACTAGTGGTTCCTACGAGCAGTACTTC.

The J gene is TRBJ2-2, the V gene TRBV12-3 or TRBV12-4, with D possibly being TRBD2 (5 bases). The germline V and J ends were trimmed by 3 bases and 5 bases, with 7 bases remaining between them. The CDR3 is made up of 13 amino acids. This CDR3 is CASSLPGTGELFF. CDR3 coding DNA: TGTGCCAGCAGTTTGCCGGGGACCGGGGAGCTGTTTTTT.

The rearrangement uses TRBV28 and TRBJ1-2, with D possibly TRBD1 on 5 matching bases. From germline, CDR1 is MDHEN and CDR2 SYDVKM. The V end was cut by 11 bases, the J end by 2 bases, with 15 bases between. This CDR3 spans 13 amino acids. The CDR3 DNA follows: TGTGCCGGTTCCATCGGGGGAAACTATGGCTACACCTTC. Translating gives CAGSIGGNYGYTF.

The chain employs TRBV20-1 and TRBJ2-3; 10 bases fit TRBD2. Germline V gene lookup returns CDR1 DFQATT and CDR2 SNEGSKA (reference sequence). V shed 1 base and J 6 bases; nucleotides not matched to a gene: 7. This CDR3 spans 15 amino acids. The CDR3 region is CSARGQAGGSDTQYF. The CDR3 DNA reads TGCAGTGCTAGAGGTCAAGCGGGAGGGTCGGATACGCAGTATTTT.

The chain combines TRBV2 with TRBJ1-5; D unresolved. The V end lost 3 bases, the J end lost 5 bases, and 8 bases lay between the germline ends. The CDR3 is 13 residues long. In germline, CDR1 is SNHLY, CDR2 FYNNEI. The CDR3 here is CASSEAEDQPQHF. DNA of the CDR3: TGTGCCAGCAGTGAGGCGGAGGATCAGCCCCAGCATTTT.

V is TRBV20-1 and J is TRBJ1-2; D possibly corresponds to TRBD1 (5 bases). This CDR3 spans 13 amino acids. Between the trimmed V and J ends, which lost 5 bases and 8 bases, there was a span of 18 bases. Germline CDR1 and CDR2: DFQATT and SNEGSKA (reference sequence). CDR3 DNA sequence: TGCAGTGCTGGGGAGCAGGGAAGGGGCGGCTACACCTTC. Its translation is CSAGEQGRGGYTF.

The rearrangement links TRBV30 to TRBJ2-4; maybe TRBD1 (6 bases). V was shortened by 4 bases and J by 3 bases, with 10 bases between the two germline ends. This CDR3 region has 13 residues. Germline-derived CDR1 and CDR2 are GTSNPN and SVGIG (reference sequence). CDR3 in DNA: TGTGCCTGGAAGACAGGTAGCAAAAACATTCAGTACTTC. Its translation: CAWKTGSKNIQYF. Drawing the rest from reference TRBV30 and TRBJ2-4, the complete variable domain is SQTIHQWPATLVQPVGSPLSLECTVEGTSNPNLYWYRQAAGRGLQLLFYSVGIGQISSEVPQNLSASRPQDRQFILSSKKLLLSDSGFYLCAWKTGSKNIQYFGAGTRLSVL.

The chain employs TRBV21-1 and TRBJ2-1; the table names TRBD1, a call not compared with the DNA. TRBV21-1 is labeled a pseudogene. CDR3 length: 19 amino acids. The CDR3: CASSKVVEQGARSYNEQFF. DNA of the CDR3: TGTGCCAGCAGCAAAGTGGTGGAACAGGGGGCGCGATCCTACAATGAGCAGTTCTTC.

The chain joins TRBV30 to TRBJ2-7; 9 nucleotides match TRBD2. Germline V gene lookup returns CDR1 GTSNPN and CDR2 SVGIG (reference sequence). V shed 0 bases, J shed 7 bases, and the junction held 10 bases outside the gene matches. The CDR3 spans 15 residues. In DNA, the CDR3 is TGTGCCTGGAGTGTATCGGTAGCGGGAGTAAATGAGCAGTACTTC. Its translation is CAWSVSVAGVNEQYF.

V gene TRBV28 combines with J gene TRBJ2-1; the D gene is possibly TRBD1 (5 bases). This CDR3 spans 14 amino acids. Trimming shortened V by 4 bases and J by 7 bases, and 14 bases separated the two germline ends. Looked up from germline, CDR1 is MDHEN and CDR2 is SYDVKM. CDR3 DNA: TGTGCCAGCAGTTGGGAAGGGGTTTTAAATGAGCAGTTCTTC. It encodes CASSWEGVLNEQFF.

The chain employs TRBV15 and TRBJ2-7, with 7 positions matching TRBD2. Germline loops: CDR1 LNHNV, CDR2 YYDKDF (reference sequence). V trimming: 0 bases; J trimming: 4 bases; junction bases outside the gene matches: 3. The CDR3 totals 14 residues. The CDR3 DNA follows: TGTGCCACCAGCAGAGAAGACGGGGGGTACGAGCAGTACTTC. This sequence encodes CATSREDGGYEQYF.

The CDR3 DNA sequence: TGTGCCAGCAGCGTAGGAGGGATGGGGACAGGCTACAATGAGCAGTTCTTC. Its protein product is CASSVGGMGTGYNEQFF. The chain combines TRBV9 with TRBJ2-1; 8 nucleotides agree with TRBD1. The germline V gene encodes CDR1 SGDLS and CDR2 YYNGEE. CDR3 length: 17 amino acids. V dropped 0 bases and J dropped 3; count of bases not matched to a gene: 8.

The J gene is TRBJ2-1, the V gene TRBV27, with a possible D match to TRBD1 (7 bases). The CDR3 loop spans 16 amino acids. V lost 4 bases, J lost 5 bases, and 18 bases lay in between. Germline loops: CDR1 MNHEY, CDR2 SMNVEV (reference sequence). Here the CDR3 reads CASSSPSGGSDNEQFF. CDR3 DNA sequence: TGTGCCAGCAGTTCCCCCTCAGGGGGGAGTGACAATGAGCAGTTCTTC.

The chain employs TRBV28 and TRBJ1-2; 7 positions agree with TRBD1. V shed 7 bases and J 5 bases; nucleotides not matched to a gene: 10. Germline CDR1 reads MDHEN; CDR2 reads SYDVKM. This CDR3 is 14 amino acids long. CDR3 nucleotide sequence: TGTGCCAGCAAAAGACAGGGAGGGGATTATGGCTACACCTTC. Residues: CASKRQGGDYGYTF.

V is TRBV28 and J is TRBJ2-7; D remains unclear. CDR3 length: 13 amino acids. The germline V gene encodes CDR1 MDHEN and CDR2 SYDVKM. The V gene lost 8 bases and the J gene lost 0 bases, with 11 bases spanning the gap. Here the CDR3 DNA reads TGTGCCAGCTTTGGTTTCAACTCCTACGAGCAGTACTTC. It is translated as CASFGFNSYEQYF. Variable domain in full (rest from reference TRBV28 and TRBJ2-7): DVKVTQSSRYLVKRTGEKVFLECVQDMDHENMFWYRQDPGLGLRLIYFSYDVKMKEKGDIPEGYSVSREKKERFSLILESASTNQTSMYLCASFGFNSYEQYFGPGTRLTVT.

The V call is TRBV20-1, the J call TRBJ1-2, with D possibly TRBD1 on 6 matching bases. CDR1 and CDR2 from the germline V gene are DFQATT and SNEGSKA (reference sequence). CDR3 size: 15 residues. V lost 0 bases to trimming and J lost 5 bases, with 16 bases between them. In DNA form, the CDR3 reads TGCAGTGCTAGAGATCCCGGGGGCCACCAATATGGCTACACCTTC. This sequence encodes CSARDPGGHQYGYTF.